The 3 T cell receptor beta chains reported below all come from one sample, sequenced in a study of blood T cell repertoires in COVID-19. Only in-frame clones appear in the TCRdb table, and some are missing; sequencing was by immunoSEQ multiplex PCR. The data show 25,000 to 30,000 clones, roughly 84% seen once. The sample taken for sequencing was peripheral blood. The receptors were sampled from a man older than 75 with active COVID-19.

The chain employs TRBV6-5 and TRBJ2-3; D is perhaps TRBD2 (5 bases). The V and J ends lost 6 bases and 0 bases respectively, with 13 bases between them. Germline V gene sequence: CDR1 MNHEY, CDR2 SVGAGI. There are 15 residues in the CDR3. The CDR3 is CASRVRTSSTDTQYF. CDR3 coding DNA: TGTGCCAGCAGAGTCCGGACTTCTAGCACAGATACGCAGTATTTT.

The rearrangement joins TRBV30 to TRBJ1-1, with TRBD1 as a possible D gene (6 bases). The germline gives CDR1 GTSNPN, CDR2 SVGIG (reference sequence). The V gene lost 6 bases and the J gene lost 1 base, with 9 bases spanning the gap. The CDR3 contains 12 residues. The CDR3 DNA reads TGTGCCTGCTGCAGGGGGAACACTGAAGCTTTCTTT. Translated: CACCRGNTEAFF.

V and J are TRBV19 and TRBJ2-7, with D perhaps matching TRBD1 (6 bases). The V and J ends lost 7 bases and 4 bases respectively, with 14 bases between them. CDR1 is LNHDA, CDR2 SQIVND, per germline (reference sequence). This CDR3 is built from 13 residues. CDR3 sequence (DNA): TGTGCCAGTATGGGGGCAGTAACTTACGAGCAGTACTTC. As protein: CASMGAVTYEQYF.